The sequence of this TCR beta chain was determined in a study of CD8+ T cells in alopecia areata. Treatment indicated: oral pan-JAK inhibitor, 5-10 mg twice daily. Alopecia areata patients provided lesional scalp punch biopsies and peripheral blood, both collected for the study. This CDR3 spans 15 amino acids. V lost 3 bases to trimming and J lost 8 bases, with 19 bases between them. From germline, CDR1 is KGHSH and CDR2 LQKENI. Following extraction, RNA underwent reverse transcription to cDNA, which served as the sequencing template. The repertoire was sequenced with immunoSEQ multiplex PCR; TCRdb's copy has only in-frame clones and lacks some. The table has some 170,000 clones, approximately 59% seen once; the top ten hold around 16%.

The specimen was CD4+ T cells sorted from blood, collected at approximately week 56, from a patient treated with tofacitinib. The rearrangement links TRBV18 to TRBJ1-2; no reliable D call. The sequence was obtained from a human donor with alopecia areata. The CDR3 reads CASSPSSGSRFGYTF. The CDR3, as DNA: TGTGCCAGCTCACCGTCTTCGGGGTCTAGGTTCGGCTACACCTTC.